This paragraph reports one TCR beta chain. Its antigen is still unknown. This CDR3 region has 14 residues. CDR1 is DFQATT, CDR2 SNEGSKA, per germline (reference sequence). Trimming stripped 4 bases from V and 0 bases from J, with 12 bases between. The data were obtained in a study of blood T cells in healthy people across ages. Researchers collected approximately 9.9 milliliters of peripheral blood from every single donor. Overall study findings and caveats: Roughly linear declines in TCR beta diversity per million T cells occurred with age. When set beside aged donors, long-lived donors presented more naive CD4+ cells and higher diversity.

Alongside a J-beta primer mix, a sample-barcoded 5' primer served in a second PCR lasting roughly 7 to 12 cycles. TCRdb re-called the 5' RACE reads through MiXCR, storing one row per CDR3 protein. The top ten clones hold approximately 29% of a sample with a few hundred thousand distinct CDR3 sequences, roughly 27% of them seen once. This clonotype was obtained from a woman in her 70s in good health. Sequenced sample: blood. The gene calls are TRBV20-1 and TRBJ2-5; no clear D gene. This chain's CDR3 is CSATTGWDQETQYF. The CDR3, as DNA: TGCAGTGCTACCACGGGCTGGGACCAAGAGACCCAGTACTTC.